This T cell receptor beta chain was sequenced in a study of T cells in women clearing cervical HPV infection. Whole-study context: Blood came at first lesion visit for cases, post-clearance for controls. Overall study results and limits: Cases and controls were distinguished at AUC approximately 0.8 by richness and V genes.

With respect to this clone: Its specificity is unknown.

Genomic DNA, averaging about 1,200 ng per sample, yielded TCR beta CDR3 via immunoSEQ. Clones were read by immunoSEQ multiplex PCR, and TCRdb kept only the in-frame ones, dropping some. Its table records 30,000 or so clones. This receptor was obtained from a woman between 18 and 70 years old with a cervical HPV16 infection that either progressed to CIN3+ or cleared (not recorded which). The sequencing sample was made of blood buffy coat.

The DNA read from the CDR3 is TGTGCCAGCAGTGCCGGACTAGCAACGGATGCG. It encodes CASSAGLATDA. The CDR3 as a whole reads CASSAGLATDAQYF. The chain links TRBV2 to TRBJ2-3, with TRBD2 matching over 8 bases. The read terminates 3 residues before the CDR3 end, so the remaining end is supplied by the germline J gene. The germline V gene has CDR1 SNHLY and CDR2 FYNNEI. The length of the CDR3 is 14 residues.